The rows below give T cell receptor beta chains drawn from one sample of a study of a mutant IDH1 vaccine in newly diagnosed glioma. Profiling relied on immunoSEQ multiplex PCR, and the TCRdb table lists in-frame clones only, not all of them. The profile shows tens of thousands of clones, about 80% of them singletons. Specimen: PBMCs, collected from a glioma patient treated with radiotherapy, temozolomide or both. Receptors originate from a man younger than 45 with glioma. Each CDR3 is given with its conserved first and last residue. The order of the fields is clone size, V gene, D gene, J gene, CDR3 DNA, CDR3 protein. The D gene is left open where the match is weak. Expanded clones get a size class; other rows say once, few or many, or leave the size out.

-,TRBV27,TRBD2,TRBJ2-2,TGTGCCAGCAGTCAATTAGCGGGAGCAAACACCGGGGAGCTGTTTTTT,CASSQLAGANTGELFF
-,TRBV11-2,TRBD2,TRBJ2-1,TGTGCCAGCATACGGGAGCGGGAGTTCTACAATGAGCAGTTCTTC,CASIREREFYNEQFF
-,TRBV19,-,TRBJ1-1,TGTGCCAGCCGAAGGGAAACCAACACTGAAGCTTTCTTT,CASRRETNTEAFF
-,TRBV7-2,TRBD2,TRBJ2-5,TGTGCCAGCAGCCGGGATAGCGGGAGGCCCCCAGGAGAGACCCAGTACTTC,CASSRDSGRPPGETQYF
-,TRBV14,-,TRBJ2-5,TGTGCCAGCAGCCAAGGGGCTAGCCCGAGAAGAGAGACCCAGTACTTC,CASSQGASPRRETQYF
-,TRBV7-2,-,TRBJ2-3,TGTGCCAGCAGCGCGGGACTCCACACAGATACGCAGTATTTT,CASSAGLHTDTQYF
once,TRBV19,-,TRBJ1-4,TGTGCCAGTAGTAACAGCCGACAGACGAATCCAACTAATGAAAAACTGTTTTTT,CASSNSRQTNPTNEKLFF
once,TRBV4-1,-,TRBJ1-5,TGCGCCAGCAGCCAAGATGTGGGGGGCTTTCAGCCCCAGCATTTT,CASSQDVGGFQPQHF
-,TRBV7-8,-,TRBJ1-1,TGTGCCAGCAGTATGCTGGAGAGGGACACTGAAGCTTTCTTT,CASSMLERDTEAFF
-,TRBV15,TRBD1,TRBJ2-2,TGTGCCACCAGCAGAGATCGGGGGACAGGGCCCATCGGGGAGCTGTTTTTT,CATSRDRGTGPIGELFF
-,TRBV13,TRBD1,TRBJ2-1,TGTGCCAGCAGCCAATACAGGGGTGATGAGCAGTTCTTC,CASSQYRGDEQFF
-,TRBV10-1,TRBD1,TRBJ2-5,TGCGCCAGCAGTGAGGGGACAGGACTACTCCAAACGACGGAGACCCAGTACTTC,CASSEGTGLLQTTETQYF
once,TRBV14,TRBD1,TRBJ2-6,TGTGCCAGCAGCCCATCTCCTCAGGGGGCGGGCTATCAGGCCAACGTCCTGACTTTC,CASSPSPQGAGYQANVLTF
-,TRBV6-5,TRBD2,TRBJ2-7,TGTGCCAGCAGTTACAGCGGGGGCGAGCAGTACTTC,CASSYSGGEQYF
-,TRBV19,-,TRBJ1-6,TGTGCCAGTAGTATACGGGATAGGGCGATCGATTCACCCCTCCACTTT,CASSIRDRAIDSPLHF
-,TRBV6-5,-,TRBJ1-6,TGTGCCAGCAGTTCGGGGGGGTCACCCCTCCACTTT,CASSSGGSPLHF
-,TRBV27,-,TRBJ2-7,TGTGCCAGCCCTTTGCGGGCCCGAAACTACGAGCAGTACTTC,CASPLRARNYEQYF
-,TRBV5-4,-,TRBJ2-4,TGTGCCAGCAGCTTAGGAGAAGCCAAAAACATTCAGTACTTC,CASSLGEAKNIQYF
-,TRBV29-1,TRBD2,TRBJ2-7,TGCAGCGCCGGATCCGGGACTAGCGGGAGGTCCTCCTACGAGCAGTACTTC,CSAGSGTSGRSSYEQYF
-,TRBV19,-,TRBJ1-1,TGTGCCAGTACCCCATTCGGGGGGACTGAAGCTTTCTTT,CASTPFGGTEAFF
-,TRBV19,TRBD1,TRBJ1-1,TGTGCCAGTAGTGGCAGGGACAGTCACACGGCCGCTTTCTTT,CASSGRDSHTAAFF